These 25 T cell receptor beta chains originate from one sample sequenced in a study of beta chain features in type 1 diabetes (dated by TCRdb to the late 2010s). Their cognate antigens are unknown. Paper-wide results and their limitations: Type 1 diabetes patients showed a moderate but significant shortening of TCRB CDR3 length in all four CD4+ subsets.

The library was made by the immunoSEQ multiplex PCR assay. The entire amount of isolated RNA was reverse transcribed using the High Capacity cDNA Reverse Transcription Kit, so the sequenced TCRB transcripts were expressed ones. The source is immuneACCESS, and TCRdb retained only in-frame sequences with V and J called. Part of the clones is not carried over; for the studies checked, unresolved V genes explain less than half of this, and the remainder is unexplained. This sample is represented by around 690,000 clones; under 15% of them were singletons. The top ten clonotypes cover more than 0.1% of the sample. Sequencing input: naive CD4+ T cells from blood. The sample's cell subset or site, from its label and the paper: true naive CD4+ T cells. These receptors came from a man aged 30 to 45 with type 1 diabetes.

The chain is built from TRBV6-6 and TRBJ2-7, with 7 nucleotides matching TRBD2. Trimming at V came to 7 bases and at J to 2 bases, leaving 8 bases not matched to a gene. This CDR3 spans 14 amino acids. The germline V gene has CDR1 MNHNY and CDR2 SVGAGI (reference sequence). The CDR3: CASNLSGGTYEQYF. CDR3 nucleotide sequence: TGTGCCAGCAACTTGTCGGGGGGAACCTACGAGCAGTACTTC.

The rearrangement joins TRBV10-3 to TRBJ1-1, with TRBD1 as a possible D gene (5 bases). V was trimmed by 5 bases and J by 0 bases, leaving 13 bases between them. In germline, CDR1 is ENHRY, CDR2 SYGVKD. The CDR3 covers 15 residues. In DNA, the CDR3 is TGTGCCATCAGTTGGGGACGAGAAATGAACACTGAAGCTTTCTTT. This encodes CAISWGREMNTEAFF.

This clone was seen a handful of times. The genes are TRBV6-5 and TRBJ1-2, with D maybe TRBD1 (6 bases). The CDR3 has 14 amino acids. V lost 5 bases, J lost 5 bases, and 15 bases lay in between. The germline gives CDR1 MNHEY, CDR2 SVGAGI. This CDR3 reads CASSADRSGYGYTF. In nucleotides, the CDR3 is TGTGCCAGCAGTGCCGACAGGTCGGGATATGGCTACACCTTC.

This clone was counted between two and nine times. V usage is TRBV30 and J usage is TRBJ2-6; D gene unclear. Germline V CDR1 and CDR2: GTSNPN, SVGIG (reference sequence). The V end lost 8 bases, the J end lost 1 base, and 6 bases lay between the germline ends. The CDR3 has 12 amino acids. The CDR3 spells CARSSGANVLTF. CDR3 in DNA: TGTGCCCGTAGTTCTGGGGCCAACGTCCTGACTTTC.

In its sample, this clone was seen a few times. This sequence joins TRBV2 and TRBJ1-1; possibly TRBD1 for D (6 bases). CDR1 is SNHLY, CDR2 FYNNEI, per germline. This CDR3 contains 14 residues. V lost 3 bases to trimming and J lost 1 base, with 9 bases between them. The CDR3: CASSDRTANTEAFF. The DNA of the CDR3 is TGTGCCAGCAGTGATCGGACAGCGAACACTGAAGCTTTCTTT.

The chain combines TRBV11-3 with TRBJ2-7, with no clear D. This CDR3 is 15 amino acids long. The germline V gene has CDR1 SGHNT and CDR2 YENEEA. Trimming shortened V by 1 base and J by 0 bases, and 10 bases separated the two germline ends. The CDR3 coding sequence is TGTGCCAGCAGCTTAGCCCCGATGAGCTCCTACGAGCAGTACTTC. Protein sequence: CASSLAPMSSYEQYF.

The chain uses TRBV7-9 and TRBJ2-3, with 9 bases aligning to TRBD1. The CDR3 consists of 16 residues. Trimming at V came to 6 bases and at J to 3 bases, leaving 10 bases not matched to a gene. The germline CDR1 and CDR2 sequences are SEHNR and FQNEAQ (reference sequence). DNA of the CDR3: TGTGCCAGCAGTACCTGGACAGGGGAGGGAACAGATACGCAGTATTTT. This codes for CASSTWTGEGTDTQYF.

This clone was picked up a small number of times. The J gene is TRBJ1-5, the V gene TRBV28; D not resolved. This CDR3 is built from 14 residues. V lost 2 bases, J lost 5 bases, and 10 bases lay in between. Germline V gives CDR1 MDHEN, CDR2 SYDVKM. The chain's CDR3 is CASSLVTPHQPQHF. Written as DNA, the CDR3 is TGTGCCAGCAGTTTAGTGACACCTCATCAGCCCCAGCATTTT. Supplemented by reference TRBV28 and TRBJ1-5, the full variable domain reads DVKVTQSSRYLVKRTGEKVFLECVQDMDHENMFWYRQDPGLGLRLIYFSYDVKMKEKGDIPEGYSVSREKKERFSLILESASTNQTSMYLCASSLVTPHQPQHFGDGTRLSIL.

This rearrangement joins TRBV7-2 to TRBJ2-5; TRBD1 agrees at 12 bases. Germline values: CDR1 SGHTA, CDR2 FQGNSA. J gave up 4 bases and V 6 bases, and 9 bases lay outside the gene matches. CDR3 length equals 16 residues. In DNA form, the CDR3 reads TGTGCCAGCAGGTTCCCGGGACAGGGGGCTTTAGAGACCCAGTACTTC. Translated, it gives CASRFPGQGALETQYF.

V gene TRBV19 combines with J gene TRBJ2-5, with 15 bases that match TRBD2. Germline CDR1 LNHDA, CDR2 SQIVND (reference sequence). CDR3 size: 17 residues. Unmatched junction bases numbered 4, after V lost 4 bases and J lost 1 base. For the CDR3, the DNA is TGTGCCAGTAGTAGAGAGGGACTAGCGGGGGGCCAAGAGACCCAGTACTTC. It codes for CASSREGLAGGQETQYF. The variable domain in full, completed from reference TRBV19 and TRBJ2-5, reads DGGITQSPKYLFRKEGQNVTLSCEQNLNHDAMYWYRQDPGQGLRLIYYSQIVNDFQKGDIAEGYSVSREKKESFPLTVTSAQKNPTAFYLCASSREGLAGGQETQYFGPGTRLLVL.

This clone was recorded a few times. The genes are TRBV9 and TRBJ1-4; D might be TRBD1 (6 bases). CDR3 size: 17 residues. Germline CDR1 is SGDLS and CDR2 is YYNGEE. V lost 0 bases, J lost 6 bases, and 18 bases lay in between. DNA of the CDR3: TGTGCCAGCAGCGTAGGAACTGAAGGGGGTTTGGATGAAAAACTGTTTTTT. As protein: CASSVGTEGGLDEKLFF. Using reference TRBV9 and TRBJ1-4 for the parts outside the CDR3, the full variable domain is DSGVTQTPKHLITATGQRVTLRCSPRSGDLSVYWYQQSLDQGLQFLIQYYNGEERAKGNILERFSAQQFPDLHSELNLSSLELGDSALYFCASSVGTEGGLDEKLFFGSGTQLSVL.

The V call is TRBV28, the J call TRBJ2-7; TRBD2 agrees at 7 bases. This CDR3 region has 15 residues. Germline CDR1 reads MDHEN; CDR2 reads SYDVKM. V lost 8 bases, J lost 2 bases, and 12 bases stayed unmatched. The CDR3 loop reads CASATGGGDPYEQYF. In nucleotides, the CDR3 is TGTGCCAGCGCAACCGGCGGGGGAGACCCCTACGAGCAGTACTTC.

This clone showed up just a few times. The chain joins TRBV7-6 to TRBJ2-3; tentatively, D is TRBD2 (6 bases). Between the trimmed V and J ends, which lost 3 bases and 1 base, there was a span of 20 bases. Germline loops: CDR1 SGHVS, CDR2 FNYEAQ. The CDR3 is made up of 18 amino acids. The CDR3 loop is CASSFKLSSGLRTDTQYF. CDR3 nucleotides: TGTGCCAGCAGCTTTAAACTTTCTTCGGGACTTCGCACAGATACGCAGTATTTT.

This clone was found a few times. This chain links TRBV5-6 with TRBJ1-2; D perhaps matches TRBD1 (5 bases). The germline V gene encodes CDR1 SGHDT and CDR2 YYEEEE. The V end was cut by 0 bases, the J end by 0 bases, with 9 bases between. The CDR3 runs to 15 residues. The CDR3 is CASSLDRFANYGYTF. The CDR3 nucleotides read TGTGCCAGCAGCTTGGACAGGTTTGCTAACTATGGCTACACCTTC.

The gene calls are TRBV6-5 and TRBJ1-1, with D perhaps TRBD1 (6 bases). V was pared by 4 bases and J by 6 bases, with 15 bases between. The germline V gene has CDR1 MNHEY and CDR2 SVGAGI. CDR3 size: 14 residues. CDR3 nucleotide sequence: TGTGCCAGCAGTTCAAGACAGGAGTATTCTGAAGCTTTCTTT. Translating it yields CASSSRQEYSEAFF.

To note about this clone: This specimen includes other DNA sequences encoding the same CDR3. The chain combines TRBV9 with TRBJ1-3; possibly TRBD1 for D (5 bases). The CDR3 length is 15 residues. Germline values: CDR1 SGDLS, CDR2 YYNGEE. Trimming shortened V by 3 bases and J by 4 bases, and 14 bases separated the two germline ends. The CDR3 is CASSAPSGSGNTIYF. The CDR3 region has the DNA TGTGCCAGCAGCGCTCCCTCAGGGAGCGGAAACACCATATATTTT. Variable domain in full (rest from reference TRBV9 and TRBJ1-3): DSGVTQTPKHLITATGQRVTLRCSPRSGDLSVYWYQQSLDQGLQFLIQYYNGEERAKGNILERFSAQQFPDLHSELNLSSLELGDSALYFCASSAPSGSGNTIYFGEGSWLTVV.

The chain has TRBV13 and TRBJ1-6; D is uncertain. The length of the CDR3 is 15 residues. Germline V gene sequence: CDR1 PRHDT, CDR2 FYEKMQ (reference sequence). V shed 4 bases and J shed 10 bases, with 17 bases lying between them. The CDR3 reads CASSSDGSSTSPLHF. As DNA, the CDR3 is TGTGCCAGCAGCTCCGATGGGTCCTCGACCTCACCCCTCCACTTT.

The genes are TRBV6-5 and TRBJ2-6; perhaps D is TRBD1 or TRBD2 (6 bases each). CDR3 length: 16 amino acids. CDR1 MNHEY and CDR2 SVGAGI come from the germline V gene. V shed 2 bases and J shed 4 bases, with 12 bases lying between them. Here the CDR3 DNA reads TGTGCCAGCAGTTACGGAGGGGGAGCCGGGGCCAACGTCCTGACTTTC. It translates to CASSYGGGAGANVLTF.

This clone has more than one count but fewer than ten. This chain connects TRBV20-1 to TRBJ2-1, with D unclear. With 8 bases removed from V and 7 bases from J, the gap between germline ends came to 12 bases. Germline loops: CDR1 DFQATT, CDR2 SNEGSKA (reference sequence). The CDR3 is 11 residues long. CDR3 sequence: CSRTRRNEQFF. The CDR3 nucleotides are TGCAGTCGCACGAGGCGGAATGAGCAGTTCTTC.

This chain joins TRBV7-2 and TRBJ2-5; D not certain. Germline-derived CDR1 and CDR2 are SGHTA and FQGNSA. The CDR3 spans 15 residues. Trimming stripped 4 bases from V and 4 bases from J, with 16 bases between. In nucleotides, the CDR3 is TGTGCCAGCAGCTCACAGACTGGTACCTTAGAGACCCAGTACTTC. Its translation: CASSSQTGTLETQYF.

CDR3 region: CAWEERETQYF. The CDR3 DNA sequence: TGTGCCTGGGAAGAGAGAGAGACCCAGTACTTC. V and J are TRBV30 and TRBJ2-5, with D hard to call. Trimming took off 5 bases at V and 4 bases at J, with 8 bases between the two ends. The CDR3 length is 11 residues. The V gene's germline CDR1 is GTSNPN and CDR2 SVGIG (reference sequence).

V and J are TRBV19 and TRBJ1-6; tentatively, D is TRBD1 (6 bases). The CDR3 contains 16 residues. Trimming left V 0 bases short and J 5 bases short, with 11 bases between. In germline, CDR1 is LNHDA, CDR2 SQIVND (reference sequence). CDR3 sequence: CASSIDHRADNSPLHF. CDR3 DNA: TGTGCCAGTAGTATAGATCACAGGGCGGATAATTCACCCCTCCACTTT.

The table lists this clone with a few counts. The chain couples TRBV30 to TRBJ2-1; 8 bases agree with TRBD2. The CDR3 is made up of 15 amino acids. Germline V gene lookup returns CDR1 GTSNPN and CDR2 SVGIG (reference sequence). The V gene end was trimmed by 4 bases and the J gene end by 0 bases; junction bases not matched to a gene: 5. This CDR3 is CAWITRGDSYNEQFF. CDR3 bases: TGTGCCTGGATTACGCGGGGGGACTCCTACAATGAGCAGTTCTTC.

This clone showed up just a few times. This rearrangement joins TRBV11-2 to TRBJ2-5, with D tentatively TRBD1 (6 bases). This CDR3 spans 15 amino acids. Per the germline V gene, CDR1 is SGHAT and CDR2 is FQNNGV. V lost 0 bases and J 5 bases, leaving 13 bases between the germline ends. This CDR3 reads CASSLDRGVGETQYF. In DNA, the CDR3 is TGTGCCAGCAGCTTAGACAGGGGCGTTGGGGAGACCCAGTACTTC.

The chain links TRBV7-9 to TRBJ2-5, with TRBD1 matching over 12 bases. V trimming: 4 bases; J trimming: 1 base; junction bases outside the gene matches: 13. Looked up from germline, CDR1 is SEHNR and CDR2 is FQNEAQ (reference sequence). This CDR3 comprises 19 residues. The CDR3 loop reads CASSSPGTGGRGPQETQYF. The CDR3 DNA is TGTGCCAGCAGCTCGCCGGGGACAGGGGGCCGTGGCCCCCAAGAGACCCAGTACTTC.